Listed here are 9 T cell receptor beta chains from one sample, sequenced in a study of T cells after yellow fever vaccination. TCRdb reanalysed the 5' RACE reads using MiXCR and keeps one entry per CDR3 protein. The sample has approximately 300,000 distinct CDR3 sequences; about 10% are singletons. Sequenced material: CD4+ T cells sorted from PBMCs, taken 45 days after the yellow fever booster vaccination. The receptor source for this set is a man younger than 35 who received the YFV17D yellow fever vaccine.

This clonotype was seen more than once but under ten times. At one end the junction does not follow the germline gene, possibly because of a read error. This chain joins TRBV6-1 and TRBJ1-4; 8 bases are shared with TRBD1. This CDR3 is 13 amino acids long. Germline assignment: CDR1 MNHNS and CDR2 SASEGT. The CDR3 bases are TGTGCCAGCAGTGCAGGGACAGGCCAGATTGTGAGTTTT. Translated: CASSAGTGQIVSF.

This clonotype was seen repeatedly, ten times or more. CDR3 DNA: TGTGCCATCAGTAGGGACAGCTCTGGAAACACCATATATTTT. This translates into CAISRDSSGNTIYF. V is TRBV10-3 and J is TRBJ1-3; 7 bases are a match to TRBD1. CDR1 and CDR2 (germline): ENHRY, SYGVKD. After removal of 5 bases from V and 0 bases from J, the junction contained 1 base not matched to a gene. The CDR3 length is 14 residues.

This rearrangement joins TRBV7-2 to TRBJ1-4; D not certain. CDR1 and CDR2 from the germline V gene are SGHTA and FQGNSA. The V end lost 5 bases, the J end lost 7 bases, and 11 bases lay between the germline ends. The CDR3 extends over 13 amino acids. The CDR3 region is CASSSRAFEKLFF. The CDR3 DNA sequence: TGTGCCAGCAGCAGCCGGGCATTTGAAAAACTGTTTTTT.

This clonotype turned up a few times. The rearrangement joins TRBV7-9 to TRBJ1-1, with D unclear. The V gene lost 3 bases and the J gene lost 4 bases, with 9 bases spanning the gap. This CDR3 contains 13 residues. CDR1 and CDR2 from the germline V gene are SEHNR and FQNEAQ (reference sequence). This CDR3 is CASSFFGSTEAFF. CDR3 bases: TGTGCCAGCAGCTTTTTTGGCTCCACTGAAGCTTTCTTT.

This clonotype was counted between two and nine times. The rearrangement uses TRBV6-1 and TRBJ1-1, with D maybe TRBD1 (6 bases). Germline CDR1 and CDR2: MNHNS and SASEGT. This CDR3 region has 15 residues. V was trimmed by 1 base and J by 5 bases, leaving 14 bases between them. The CDR3 reads CASSEVGRGRTEAFF. The CDR3 DNA is TGTGCCAGCAGTGAAGTAGGCAGGGGTCGGACTGAAGCTTTCTTT.

The chain recombines TRBV7-3 with TRBJ2-2; TRBD1 or TRBD2 may be the D gene (7 bases each). The CDR3 is made up of 15 amino acids. V lost 5 bases and J 6 bases, leaving 16 bases between the germline ends. In germline, CDR1 is SGHTA, CDR2 FQGTGA. In DNA, the CDR3 is TGTGCCAGCAGCCCGTTGACAGGGAGGGCCGGGGAGCTGTTTTTT. Its protein product is CASSPLTGRAGELFF.

This clonotype showed up just a few times. The V gene is TRBV11-2, the J gene TRBJ2-5; TRBD1 agrees at 9 bases. The germline V gene encodes CDR1 SGHAT and CDR2 FQNNGV. The CDR3 spans 15 residues. Trimming took 4 bases from V and 4 from J; bases not matched to a gene: 7. As DNA, the CDR3 is TGTGCCAGCAGCTCGGGACAGGGAGTCGGAGAGACCCAGTACTTC. This encodes CASSSGQGVGETQYF. The entire variable domain, with the rest obtained from reference TRBV11-2 and TRBJ2-5, is as follows: EAGVAQSPRYKIIEKRQSVAFWCNPISGHATLYWYQQILGQGPKLLIQFQNNGVVDDSQLPKDRFSAERLKGVDSTLKIQPAKLEDSAVYLCASSSGQGVGETQYFGPGTRLLVL.

This clonotype was detected ten times or more. V and J are TRBV20-1 and TRBJ2-5; D may correspond to TRBD1 or TRBD2 (6 bases each). Per germline, CDR1 DFQATT and CDR2 SNEGSKA (reference sequence). V was cut by 1 base and J by 3 bases, with 12 bases left in between. The CDR3 is made up of 14 amino acids. This chain's CDR3 is CSARGGDTKETQYF. As DNA, the CDR3 is TGCAGTGCTAGAGGGGGGGACACCAAAGAGACCCAGTACTTC.

A few counts support this clonotype. The chain is built from TRBV20-1 and TRBJ2-3; 7 nucleotides align to TRBD2. Trimming at V came to 3 bases and at J to 2 bases, leaving 8 bases not matched to a gene. The CDR3 has 15 residues. CDR1 DFQATT and CDR2 SNEGSKA come from the germline V gene (reference sequence). CDR3 residues: CSASNPSGPTDTQYF. The CDR3 DNA reads as TGCAGTGCTAGTAACCCTAGCGGACCCACAGATACGCAGTATTTT.